A single sample gave rise to the 2 T cell receptor beta chains below, sequenced in a study of blood T cell repertoires in COVID-19. Sequenced by immunoSEQ multiplex PCR; TCRdb stores in-frame clones only, minus some. Found here are under 35,000 clones, 85% of them singletons; the top ten hold roughly 7.3%. Sequenced input: peripheral blood. These receptors all come from a human donor in a cohort sampled during active COVID-19.

The J gene is TRBJ1-1, the V gene TRBV19; TRBD1 agrees at 7 bases. J lost 1 base, V lost 2 bases, and 1 base had no gene match. The length of the CDR3 is 14 residues. Germline CDR1 LNHDA, CDR2 SQIVND (reference sequence). The CDR3 is CASSIQGGNTEAFF. CDR3 DNA: TGTGCCAGTAGTATACAGGGGGGGAACACTGAAGCTTTCTTT.

The chain combines TRBV18 with TRBJ2-1, with a tentative D call TRBD1 (6 bases). Germline V gene data show CDR1 as KGHSH and CDR2 as LQKENI. Trimming shortened V by 3 bases and J by 9 bases, and 18 bases separated the two germline ends. This CDR3 is built from 15 residues. This CDR3 reads CASSPYPPGTTEQFF. The CDR3 DNA sequence: TGTGCCAGCTCACCCTACCCTCCCGGGACAACTGAGCAGTTCTTC.